One and the same sample provided the 6 T cell receptor beta chains below, sequenced in a study of a mutant IDH1 vaccine in newly diagnosed glioma. Time point noted: week 47, end of study. What each vaccine dose contained was 300 ug of mutant IDH1 20-mer peptide, accompanied by topical imiquimod. Their recognized antigens are unknown. The assay was immunoSEQ multiplex PCR, and TCRdb's table has in-frame clones only and misses some. The sample shows 50,000 to 65,000 clones, about 65% of them seen only once. The sequencing here drew on peripheral blood mononuclear cells (PBMCs), taken from a glioma patient whose treatment included an IDH1 peptide vaccine. The receptor source for this set is a man aged 35 to 55 with glioma. Some clones in this sample may be carry-over from other donors' samples.

The rearrangement joins TRBV7-8 to TRBJ2-1; TRBD2 aligns across 7 bases. This CDR3 is 14 amino acids long. V lost 4 bases, J lost 7 bases, and 7 bases stayed unmatched. Germline V lookup: CDR1 SGHVS, CDR2 FQNEAQ. The CDR3 sequence is CASSSGGLVNEQFF. CDR3 sequence (DNA): TGTGCCAGCAGCTCCGGGGGGTTAGTGAATGAGCAGTTCTTC.

The J gene is TRBJ2-2, the V gene TRBV19; D is possibly TRBD2 (5 bases). The germline V gene has CDR1 LNHDA and CDR2 SQIVND (reference sequence). V lost 6 bases, J lost 0 bases, and 8 bases lay in between. The CDR3 sequence is 14 residues long. This chain's CDR3 is CASREVANTGELFF. The CDR3 nucleotides read TGTGCCAGTAGGGAGGTTGCGAACACCGGGGAGCTGTTTTTT.

DNA for the CDR3: TGTGCCAGCAGCCCCGGGACAACTAGCACAGATACGCAGTATTTT. This translates into CASSPGTTSTDTQYF. The chain uses TRBV7-9 and TRBJ2-3; D is possibly TRBD1 (6 bases). Germline V CDR1 and CDR2: SEHNR, FQNEAQ (reference sequence). Trimming removed 5 bases at V and 0 bases at J, with 12 bases between. The CDR3 covers 15 residues.

This clone showed up just a few times. This rearrangement joins TRBV18 to TRBJ2-7, with D tentatively TRBD1 or TRBD2 (5 bases each). With 0 bases removed from V and 5 bases from J, the gap between germline ends came to 14 bases. There are 15 residues in the CDR3. Per germline, CDR1 KGHSH and CDR2 LQKENI. In DNA form, the CDR3 reads TGTGCCAGCTCACCACCGGCAGGGAGTATACACGAGCAGTACTTC. Its protein is CASSPPAGSIHEQYF.

The chain has TRBV2 and TRBJ1-1, with D possibly being TRBD1 (5 bases). The CDR3 contains 13 residues. Germline lookup yields CDR1 SNHLY and CDR2 FYNNEI. V gave up 4 bases and J gave up 5 bases, with 11 bases separating them. CDR3 in DNA: TGTGCCAGCAGTGTTGGGGGGGGGACTGAAGCTTTCTTT. Its protein product is CASSVGGGTEAFF.

The chain couples TRBV7-9 to TRBJ2-5, with 8 bases fitting TRBD1. Germline values: CDR1 SEHNR, CDR2 FQNEAQ (reference sequence). Unmatched junction bases numbered 7, after V lost 3 bases and J lost 4 bases. The CDR3 is 15 residues long. As DNA, the CDR3 is TGTGCCAGCAGCTTGAGGCAGGGGGCGACAGAGACCCAGTACTTC. It is translated as CASSLRQGATETQYF.